This T cell receptor beta chain originates from a study of blood T cell repertoires in COVID-19. About the research overall: There were acute and convalescent COVID-19 samples, and they came from the United States, Italy and Spain. In each case, the material was cDNA or gDNA derived from T cells, B-cell-depleted T cells, or PBMCs.

As processed by the authors: Amplification from reference gene primers served as the basis for estimated nucleated cell counts. Clones were read by immunoSEQ multiplex PCR, and TCRdb kept only the in-frame ones, dropping some. That table gives V, J and clone size, and the DNA gave D and trimming. This repertoire shows about 190,000 clones, roughly 78% found once; its top ten account for under 3.5%. CDR1 and CDR2 (germline): SEHNR, FQNEAQ (reference sequence). The CDR3 totals 12 residues. Trimming cost V 5 bases and J 1 base, with 5 bases left between them. As to this clone: The same CDR3 can be traced to other DNA sequences in this sample.

Sequenced: peripheral blood. This receptor was taken from a woman over 75 with active or convalescent COVID-19. V and J are TRBV7-9 and TRBJ1-1, with no clear D. CDR3 loop: CASSPQNTEAFF. The CDR3, as DNA: TGTGCCAGCAGCCCCCAGAACACTGAAGCTTTCTTT.